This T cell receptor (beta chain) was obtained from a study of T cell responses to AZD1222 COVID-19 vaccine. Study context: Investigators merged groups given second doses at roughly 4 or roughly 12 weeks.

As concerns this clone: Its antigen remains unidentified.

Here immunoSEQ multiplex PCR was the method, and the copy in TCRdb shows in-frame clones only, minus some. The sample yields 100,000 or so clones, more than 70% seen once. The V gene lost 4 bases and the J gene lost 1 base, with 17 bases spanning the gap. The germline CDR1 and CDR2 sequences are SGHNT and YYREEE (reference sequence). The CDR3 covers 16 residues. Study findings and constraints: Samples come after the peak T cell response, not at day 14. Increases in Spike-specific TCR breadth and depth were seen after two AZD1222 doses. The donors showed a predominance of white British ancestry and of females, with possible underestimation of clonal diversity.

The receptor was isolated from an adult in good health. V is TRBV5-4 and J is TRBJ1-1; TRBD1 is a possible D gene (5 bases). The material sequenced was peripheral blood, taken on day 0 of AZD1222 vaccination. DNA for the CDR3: TGTGCCAGCAGCGGGGTATGGGGCTCGGGGAACACTGAAGCTTTCTTT. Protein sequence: CASSGVWGSGNTEAFF.